This T cell receptor (beta chain) was profiled in a study of beta chain features in type 1 diabetes. Study findings and constraints: For Type 1 diabetes patients, all four CD4+ subsets carried TCRB CDR3s that were moderately but significantly shorter.

The CDR3 has 15 amino acids. Germline V gene lookup returns CDR1 SNHLY and CDR2 FYNNEI. V dropped 0 bases and J dropped 2 bases, with 8 bases sitting between them. What was sequenced were expressed TCRB transcripts, since all of the isolated RNA had been reverse transcribed. This table comes from immunoSEQ multiplex PCR, and its TCRdb copy is limited to in-frame clones, with some not included. This sample has 120,000 to 150,000 clones; 6.9% occur once, and the top ten carry approximately 1.4%. Concerning this clone itself: The antigen is unknown.

Researchers reported sorting CD4+ naive, central memory, regulatory and stem cell-like memory cells via CD45RO/CCR7/CD25/CD127/CD95/CD27. The genes are TRBV2 and TRBJ1-5, with D tentatively TRBD1 (5 bases). The origin of this receptor is a woman under 40 in good health. Sample: central memory CD4+ T cells from blood. The CDR3, as DNA: TGTGCCAGCAGTGAAGCCAGGGCTCGCAATCAGCCCCAGCATTTT. The encoded protein is CASSEARARNQPQHF.